This is a list of T cell receptor beta chains from one sample in a study of shared T cell receptors in the human thymus. The method was immunoSEQ multiplex PCR; TCRdb's version includes in-frame clones alone and lacks a portion of them. This sample carries 450,000 to 650,000 clones, 78% of them seen once, and the ten largest clones take around 0.012%. The sample also formed part of further work on human thymus T cells.

Material: thymocytes. These receptors all come from a boy under three years old with a congenital heart defect. The CDR3 runs from the conserved cysteine through the conserved F or W. Fields, in order: CDR3 length, D gene, V gene, clone size, J gene, CDR3 protein, CDR3 DNA. A D gene is named only where the DNA matches it firmly. Not every row has a clone size; where given, it reads once, few, many or a size class.

14	-	TRBV12-5	-	TRBJ2-5	CASGLGDSSETQYF	TGTGCTAGTGGTTTGGGAGATAGCTCAGAGACCCAGTACTTC
16	-	TRBV5-6	-	TRBJ2-3	CASSLAGDGFTDTQYF	TGTGCCAGCAGCTTGGCCGGGGATGGGTTTACAGATACGCAGTATTTT
13	-	TRBV29-1	-	TRBJ2-1	CSTGGRSYNEQFF	TGCAGCACCGGGGGGCGGTCCTACAATGAGCAGTTCTTC
15	-	TRBV5-1	-	TRBJ2-1	CASHTGSLGGNEQFF	TGCGCCAGCCATACCGGGAGCCTCGGAGGGAATGAGCAGTTCTTC
12	TRBD1	TRBV7-2	-	TRBJ1-1	CASSFEGAKTFF	TGTGCCAGCAGCTTCGAGGGGGCGAAAACTTTCTTT
17	TRBD2	TRBV18	-	TRBJ2-7	CASSPKYLAGVSYEQYF	TGTGCCAGCTCACCTAAGTATCTAGCGGGAGTTTCCTACGAGCAGTACTTC
16	TRBD1	TRBV25-1	-	TRBJ1-1	CASSETGVELNTEAFF	TGTGCCAGCAGTGAGACAGGGGTCGAATTGAACACTGAAGCTTTCTTT
18	TRBD2	TRBV5-1	-	TRBJ2-7	CASSYRTSGRASSGEQYF	TGCGCCAGCAGCTATCGGACTAGCGGGAGGGCCTCGTCAGGAGAGCAGTACTTC
19	-	TRBV7-9	-	TRBJ2-7	CASSLASGGGGGKSHEQYF	TGTGCCAGCAGCTTAGCTTCGGGAGGGGGCGGTGGGAAAAGCCACGAGCAGTACTTC
16	TRBD1	TRBV30	-	TRBJ1-6	CAWDKVWDRDNSPLHF	TGTGCCTGGGATAAAGTATGGGACAGAGATAATTCACCCCTCCACTTT
14	TRBD2	TRBV30	few	TRBJ2-7	CAWSVGRGSYEQYF	TGTGCCTGGAGTGTAGGGAGGGGTTCCTACGAGCAGTACTTC
14	TRBD1	TRBV19	few	TRBJ2-4	CASRNGQGRNIQYF	TGTGCCAGTAGGAACGGACAGGGGAGGAACATTCAGTACTTC
15	TRBD1	TRBV11-2	-	TRBJ2-7	CASSQTGTGIYEQYF	TGTGCCAGCAGCCAAACCGGGACAGGCATTTACGAGCAGTACTTC
15	TRBD1	TRBV7-2	-	TRBJ2-7	CASSLRDRGVGEQYF	TGTGCCAGCAGCTTGAGGGACAGGGGGGTTGGGGAGCAGTACTTC
14	-	TRBV30	-	TRBJ1-1	CAWSVHNGDTEAFF	TGTGCCTGGAGTGTACATAACGGGGACACTGAAGCTTTCTTT
13	TRBD2	TRBV6-5	few	TRBJ2-3	CASMGGSTDTQYF	TGTGCCAGCATGGGGGGGTCCACAGATACGCAGTATTTT
19	TRBD2	TRBV9	-	TRBJ2-1	CASSVESASGRRWEGEQFF	TGTGCCAGCAGCGTAGAGTCGGCTAGCGGGAGAAGGTGGGAGGGTGAGCAGTTCTTC
12	-	TRBV5-8	-	TRBJ1-5	CASSLVRGAQHF	TGTGCCAGCAGCTTGGTCCGAGGAGCCCAGCATTTT
14	-	TRBV9	-	TRBJ2-1	CASSVAGADNEQFF	TGTGCCAGCAGCGTAGCGGGAGCAGACAATGAGCAGTTCTTC
13	TRBD1	TRBV5-8	-	TRBJ1-1	CASSPGQGSEAFF	TGTGCCAGCAGTCCGGGACAGGGGTCTGAAGCTTTCTTT
18	-	TRBV7-9	few	TRBJ1-2	CASSLLRGVSQSNYGYTF	TGTGCCAGCAGCTTACTACGGGGAGTTTCGCAAAGCAACTATGGCTACACCTTC
14	-	TRBV7-9	-	TRBJ2-7	CASRDDITSYEQYF	TGTGCCAGCAGAGACGACATAACCTCCTACGAGCAGTACTTC
14	-	TRBV28	-	TRBJ2-7	CASSFGSSRNEQYF	TGTGCCAGCAGTTTTGGTTCTAGTCGGAACGAGCAGTACTTC
15	TRBD2	TRBV6-5	-	TRBJ2-7	CASTQSGTRPYEQYF	TGTGCCAGCACTCAAAGCGGGACGCGTCCTTACGAGCAGTACTTC